The 30 T cell receptor beta chains below all came from one sample that was sequenced in a study of blood T cell repertoires in COVID-19. Sequencing used immunoSEQ multiplex PCR; TCRdb keeps in-frame clones, though not all of them. Here the sample spans 110,000 to 150,000 clones, 79% being singletons. The sequencing input was peripheral blood. These receptors originate from a man aged 50 or older with active or convalescent COVID-19.

V usage is TRBV3-1 (or the pseudogene TRBV3-2) and J usage is TRBJ2-5, with TRBD2 as a possible D gene (6 bases). V lost 2 bases and J lost 4, with 11 bases in between. CDR3 length: 14 amino acids. Germline CDR1 and CDR2: LGHDT and YNNKEL (reference sequence). DNA of the CDR3: TGTGCCAGCAGCCAAAGAAGGGGAGGAGAGACCCAGTACTTC. Translated, it gives CASSQRRGGETQYF.

The rearrangement uses TRBV7-3 and TRBJ2-1; a possible D gene is TRBD2 (6 bases). Germline CDR1 reads SGHTA; CDR2 reads FQGTGA. This CDR3 is built from 15 residues. Trimming stripped 1 base from V and 1 base from J, with 8 bases between. CDR3 residues: CASSLNGGSYNEQFF. The CDR3 DNA is TGTGCCAGCAGCTTAAACGGGGGATCCTACAATGAGCAGTTCTTC.

This chain connects TRBV5-1 to TRBJ2-5; tentatively, D is TRBD2 (5 bases). The CDR3 is made up of 15 amino acids. Germline CDR1 is SGHRS and CDR2 is YFSETQ. Trimming took off 0 bases at V and 2 bases at J, with 11 bases between the two ends. In DNA, the CDR3 is TGCGCCAGCAGCTTGGAGAGGGCAGATCAAGAGACCCAGTACTTC. Its protein is CASSLERADQETQYF.

The table lists this clone with a few counts. The rearrangement uses TRBV23-1 and TRBJ2-7, with 7 bases identical to TRBD1. TRBV23-1 is an ORF, and what it does is uncertain. CDR3 length: 16 amino acids. Trimming removed 2 bases from V and 0 bases from J; junction bases left unmatched: 7. CDR3 residues: CASSQPVSGGSYEQYF. CDR3 in DNA: TGCGCCAGCAGTCAACCAGTATCAGGGGGCTCCTACGAGCAGTACTTC.

This clone was observed once. The chain combines TRBV5-4 with TRBJ2-7, with D possibly TRBD2 on 5 matching bases. This CDR3 has 13 amino acids. Germline CDR1 is SGHNT and CDR2 is YYREEE (reference sequence). The germline V and J ends were trimmed by 3 bases and 3 bases, with 10 bases remaining between them. The CDR3 nucleotides read TGTGCCAGCAGCTATGAGGGATTCTACGAGCAGTACTTC. Protein sequence: CASSYEGFYEQYF.

The chain is built from TRBV9 and TRBJ2-7, with D maybe TRBD1 (5 bases). V lost 0 bases and J 6 bases, leaving 7 bases between the germline ends. Per the germline V gene, CDR1 is SGDLS and CDR2 is YYNGEE. The CDR3 has 12 amino acids. CDR3 sequence: CASSVAQGEQYF. CDR3 bases: TGTGCCAGCAGCGTAGCGCAGGGCGAGCAGTACTTC.

The chain has TRBV10-1 and TRBJ2-7; the D gene is possibly TRBD1 (5 bases). The CDR3 is 15 amino acids. CDR1 and CDR2 (germline): WNHNN, SYGVQD (reference sequence). Deletions cut 3 bases from V and 4 bases from J, with 16 bases between. DNA for the CDR3: TGCGCCAGCAGTGAAGGTAAGGGGCCAACATACGAGCAGTACTTC. Its protein product is CASSEGKGPTYEQYF.

This clone was picked up many times. The J gene is TRBJ1-4, the V gene TRBV27; D is unresolved. CDR1 and CDR2 (germline): MNHEY, SMNVEV (reference sequence). This CDR3 contains 15 residues. V lost 10 bases and J 0 bases, leaving 15 bases between the germline ends. This chain's CDR3 is CATSLLPATNEKLFF. In DNA, the CDR3 is TGTGCCACTAGCCTACTACCTGCAACTAATGAAAAACTGTTTTTT.

CDR3 bases: TGTGCCAGCAGTTCCACCCTGCAGGTAGATACGCAGTATTTT. Protein: CASSSTLQVDTQYF. The chain links TRBV28 to TRBJ2-3; no clear D. V lost 4 bases, J lost 5 bases, and 13 bases lay in between. CDR3 size: 14 residues. Germline V gene lookup returns CDR1 MDHEN and CDR2 SYDVKM.

The chain carries TRBV19 and TRBJ2-3, with TRBD2 matching 15 bases. This CDR3 has 15 amino acids. With V trimmed by 4 bases and J by 8 bases, 4 bases remained unmatched. The germline gives CDR1 LNHDA, CDR2 SQIVND (reference sequence). The CDR3 sequence is CASSTGLAGGVTQYF. In DNA, the CDR3 is TGTGCCAGTAGTACGGGACTAGCGGGAGGAGTTACGCAGTATTTT.

The chain uses TRBV10-3 and TRBJ2-3; TRBD2 might be the D (6 bases). The CDR3 is made up of 15 amino acids. V dropped 4 bases and J dropped 0 bases, with 11 bases sitting between them. Germline CDR1 ENHRY, CDR2 SYGVKD. CDR3 coding DNA: TGTGCCATCAGTGTTGGCGGGGAGAGCACAGATACGCAGTATTTT. Translating it yields CAISVGGESTDTQYF.

This clone has ten or more counts. The CDR3 loop reads CASSSTVTANYGYTF. The CDR3, as DNA: TGTGCCAGCAGTTCGACGGTTACAGCTAACTATGGCTACACCTTC. This rearrangement joins TRBV6-2 or TRBV6-3 to TRBJ1-2; D remains unclear. This CDR3 comprises 15 residues. The V and J ends lost 4 bases and 0 bases respectively, with 12 bases between them. Germline V gene lookup returns CDR1 MNHEY and CDR2 SVGEGT.

This chain links TRBV10-1 with TRBJ2-2; TRBD2 agrees at 8 bases. Germline V gene data show CDR1 as WNHNN and CDR2 as SYGVQD (reference sequence). CDR3 length: 14 amino acids. V shed 10 bases and J 3 bases; nucleotides not matched to a gene: 7. CDR3 DNA: TGCGCCACTTCCGGGACTAGAGACACCGGGGAGCTGTTTTTT. Protein: CATSGTRDTGELFF.

The chain has TRBV24-1 and TRBJ2-2; 15 bases agree with TRBD2. Germline-derived CDR1 and CDR2 are KGHDR and SFDVKD. The CDR3 consists of 19 residues. V was clipped by 4 bases and J by 5 bases; unmatched bases: 10. The CDR3 spells CATSDPLGLAGGPTGELFF. CDR3 DNA sequence: TGTGCCACCAGTGACCCGTTAGGACTAGCGGGAGGGCCTACCGGGGAGCTGTTTTTT.

This chain links TRBV28 with TRBJ1-5; 7 positions match TRBD1. Germline CDR1 and CDR2: MDHEN and SYDVKM. The CDR3 contains 15 residues. Trimming took 3 bases from V and 5 from J; bases not matched to a gene: 7. The CDR3 loop reads CASSLETGNHQPQHF. CDR3 nucleotides: TGTGCCAGCAGTTTGGAGACAGGGAATCATCAGCCCCAGCATTTT.

The rearrangement links TRBV7-6 to TRBJ2-5; maybe TRBD1 (5 bases). The germline CDR1 and CDR2 sequences are SGHVS and FNYEAQ. With 5 bases removed from V and 1 base from J, the gap between germline ends came to 11 bases. This CDR3 contains 14 residues. For the CDR3, the DNA is TGTGCCAGCAGCCCCCAGGGTCCCCAAGAGACCCAGTACTTC. It specifies CASSPQGPQETQYF. Combining the CDR3 with reference TRBV7-6 and TRBJ2-5 gives the whole variable domain GAGVSQSPRYKVTKRGQDVALRCDPISGHVSLYWYRQALGQGPEFLTYFNYEAQQDKSGLPNDRFSAERPEGSISTLTIQRTEQRDSAMYRCASSPQGPQETQYFGPGTRLLVL.

This chain uses TRBV11-3 with TRBJ1-1; D uncertain. The CDR3 length is 15 residues. Germline loops: CDR1 SGHNT, CDR2 YENEEA. Trimming cost V 1 base and J 0 bases, with 9 bases left between them. The CDR3 bases are TGTGCCAGCAGCTTAGGAGCGACTTTGAACACTGAAGCTTTCTTT. Its translation is CASSLGATLNTEAFF.

V is TRBV2 and J is TRBJ1-6, with a tentative D call TRBD1 (6 bases). Germline V gene lookup returns CDR1 SNHLY and CDR2 FYNNEI. The CDR3 consists of 14 residues. Trimming stripped 8 bases from V and 8 bases from J, with 16 bases between. In DNA, the CDR3 is TGTGCCAGCCTCTTGGACAGCTCCCATTCACCCCTCCACTTT. Amino acids: CASLLDSSHSPLHF.

The rearrangement joins TRBV28 to TRBJ1-2, with D unclear. There are 12 residues in the CDR3. Germline V CDR1 and CDR2: MDHEN, SYDVKM. V lost 3 bases and J lost 7, with 9 bases in between. In DNA form, the CDR3 reads TGTGCCAGCAGTTTCCCCCCCTCTGGCTACACCTTC. Translated, it gives CASSFPPSGYTF.

CDR3 sequence (DNA): TGTGCCAGCAGCAGCTGGACTAGCGGGTTCTACGAGCAGTACTTC. It codes for CASSSWTSGFYEQYF. The V gene is TRBV5-7, the J gene TRBJ2-7; 11 bases are a match to TRBD2. TRBV5-7 is reported as an ORF; its role is uncertain. The CDR3 has 15 residues. V shed 4 bases and J 3 bases; nucleotides not matched to a gene: 6.

The chain joins TRBV11-2 to TRBJ1-3; the D is unclear. CDR1 SGHAT and CDR2 FQNNGV come from the germline V gene. Trimming took 2 bases from V and 4 from J, leaving 9 bases between them. The CDR3 runs to 14 residues. The CDR3 reads CASSLSGGGNTIYF. CDR3 nucleotide sequence: TGTGCCAGCAGCTTATCGGGAGGGGGAAACACCATATATTTT.

The chain is built from TRBV7-2 and TRBJ2-5, with 8 bases that match TRBD2. Germline CDR1 reads SGHTA; CDR2 reads FQGNSA. The CDR3 totals 15 residues. V trimming: 1 base; J trimming: 5 bases; junction bases outside the gene matches: 6. The CDR3 coding sequence is TGTGCCAGCAGCTTAGTGGGAAGCGGGAGCGAGACCCAGTACTTC. Amino acids: CASSLVGSGSETQYF.

This chain connects TRBV20-1 to TRBJ1-2; 7 bases are shared with TRBD1. CDR3 size: 14 residues. The ends lost 3 bases at V and 7 bases at J; junction bases unmatched: 11. From germline, CDR1 is DFQATT and CDR2 SNEGSKA (reference sequence). The CDR3 is CSASKGAIGGGYTF. CDR3 DNA sequence: TGCAGTGCTAGTAAGGGGGCGATCGGTGGTGGCTACACCTTC.

The chain couples TRBV7-2 to TRBJ2-5, with 10 nucleotides matching TRBD2. This CDR3 comprises 14 residues. Germline V CDR1 and CDR2: SGHTA, FQGNSA. Germline trimming cut 5 bases from V and 5 bases from J; bases unmatched to any gene: 5. This CDR3 is CASSNLAGVETQYF. The DNA for the CDR3 is TGTGCCAGCAGCAACCTAGCGGGAGTGGAGACCCAGTACTTC.

This chain's CDR3 is CASSSDRALSPLHF. For the CDR3, the DNA is TGTGCCAGCAGTTCTGACAGGGCACTTTCACCCCTCCACTTT. The J gene is TRBJ1-6, the V gene TRBV6-5; TRBD1 matches 7 bases. This CDR3 spans 14 amino acids. Trimming at V came to 4 bases and at J to 9 bases, leaving 6 bases not matched to a gene. Per germline, CDR1 MNHEY and CDR2 SVGAGI.

The chain employs TRBV6-4 and TRBJ1-6; TRBD1 agrees at 9 bases. Germline V gives CDR1 MRHNA, CDR2 SNTAGT. V trimming: 5 bases; J trimming: 10 bases; junction bases outside the gene matches: 6. This CDR3 comprises 14 residues. DNA of the CDR3: TGTGCCAGCAGTCCGGACAGGGGTTCGTCACCCCTCCACTTT. It yields the protein CASSPDRGSSPLHF.

The chain joins TRBV10-3 to TRBJ2-2; D may be TRBD1 (6 bases). The CDR3 runs 15 residues. Per germline, CDR1 ENHRY and CDR2 SYGVKD. Between the trimmed V and J ends, which lost 8 bases and 0 bases, there was a span of 13 bases. CDR3 sequence (DNA): TGTGCCATCGGGGGCAAGCGGCCGAACACCGGGGAGCTGTTTTTT. Encoded protein: CAIGGKRPNTGELFF.

The V call is TRBV9, the J call TRBJ2-7; 10 bases are a match to TRBD2. Germline V gene lookup returns CDR1 SGDLS and CDR2 YYNGEE. Trimming at V came to 4 bases and at J to 7 bases, leaving 8 bases not matched to a gene. There are 14 residues in the CDR3. The CDR3: CASSPGLASREQYF. As DNA, the CDR3 is TGTGCCAGCAGCCCGGGACTAGCGTCGAGAGAGCAGTACTTC.

This sequence joins TRBV28 and TRBJ2-2; tentative D call: TRBD1 (5 bases). Germline lookup yields CDR1 MDHEN and CDR2 SYDVKM. V was cut by 3 bases and J by 5 bases, with 7 bases left in between. The CDR3 spans 13 residues. The CDR3 DNA reads TGTGCCAGCAGTTTTGGGGCGACCGGGGAGCTGTTTTTT. Translating it yields CASSFGATGELFF.

This clone has just one count. The rearrangement links TRBV4-2 to TRBJ2-4, with 9 bases lining up with TRBD2. This CDR3 has 17 residues. CDR1 and CDR2 from the germline V gene are LGHNA and YNFKEQ. V lost 0 bases and J lost 6; bases outside the gene matches: 9. This CDR3 is CASSQEWGREGRNIQYF. CDR3 nucleotide sequence: TGTGCCAGCAGCCAAGAGTGGGGGCGGGAGGGGCGAAACATTCAGTACTTC.